The 25 T cell receptor beta chains in this list originate from one sample, sequenced in a study of cytomegalovirus exposure and HLA in healthy donors (dated by TCRdb to the late 2010s). To prepare the library, the immunoSEQ multiplex PCR assay was applied. For the multiplex PCR, a mixture combining 60 forward primers for TCR Vbeta segments and 13 reverse primers for TCR Jbeta segments was used. The source is immuneACCESS, and TCRdb retained only in-frame sequences with V and J called. Part of the clones is not carried over; for the studies checked, unresolved V genes explain less than half of this, and the remainder is unexplained. For this sample there are approximately 88,000 clones; 65% to 85% appear just once. Roughly 2% of the sample is held by the ten biggest clonotypes. Source material: PBMCs. The source of these receptors is a young man in good health and CMV-seronegative.

The V and J genes are TRBV4-2 and TRBJ2-5; 8 bases align to TRBD2. CDR1 is LGHNA and CDR2 is YNFKEQ in the germline V gene. The CDR3 runs to 14 residues. V lost 0 bases and J lost 9; bases outside the gene matches: 6. CDR3 sequence (DNA): TGTGCCAGCAGCCAAGATACGGGGGGGCGGGCCCAGTACTTC. Amino acid sequence: CASSQDTGGRAQYF.

The V call is TRBV30, the J call TRBJ1-2; maybe TRBD1 (5 bases). V lost 4 bases and J lost 5, with 8 bases in between. The germline gives CDR1 GTSNPN, CDR2 SVGIG (reference sequence). The CDR3 has 11 amino acids. The CDR3 spells CAWTGIYGYTF. As DNA, the CDR3 is TGTGCCTGGACAGGGATATATGGCTACACCTTC.

V and J are TRBV7-3 and TRBJ2-5; 10 bases fit TRBD2. The CDR3 is made up of 16 amino acids. Germline CDR1 is SGHTA and CDR2 is FQGTGA. The ends lost 0 bases at V and 5 bases at J; junction bases unmatched: 6. The DNA for the CDR3 is TGTGCCAGCAGCTTAACGAGCGGGGGGGCCGGGGAGACCCAGTACTTC. Its translation: CASSLTSGGAGETQYF.

V gene TRBV4-1 combines with J gene TRBJ1-2; D is unclear. There are 17 residues in the CDR3. The V and J ends lost 1 base and 3 bases respectively, with 18 bases between them. Germline assignment: CDR1 MGHRA and CDR2 YSYEKL. Here the CDR3 reads CASSQAPTGGSYYGYTF. The CDR3 region has the DNA TGCGCCAGCAGCCAAGCACCAACCGGAGGGTCCTACTATGGCTACACCTTC.

CDR3 DNA sequence: TGTGCCAGCAGTACACAGGGGACTGAAGCTTTCTTT. Its protein is CASSTQGTEAFF. The chain joins TRBV6-6 to TRBJ1-1, with 7 positions matching TRBD1. The CDR3 is 12 amino acids. Germline CDR1 is MNHNY and CDR2 is SVGAGI (reference sequence). With V trimmed by 5 bases and J by 5 bases, 2 bases remained unmatched.

This clone came up once. The rearrangement uses TRBV27 and TRBJ2-5; perhaps TRBD2 as D (5 bases). Germline values: CDR1 MNHEY, CDR2 SMNVEV (reference sequence). V dropped 5 bases and J dropped 7 bases, with 11 bases sitting between them. CDR3 length equals 12 residues. CDR3 protein: CASSGSWGTQYF. The CDR3, as DNA: TGTGCCAGCAGTGGGAGCTGGGGGACCCAGTACTTC.

The chain employs TRBV5-1 and TRBJ2-5; 7 nucleotides line up with TRBD1. The J segment lost 4 bases and the V segment lost 4 bases, leaving 4 bases of the junction unmatched. The CDR3 consists of 13 residues. Germline V gene lookup returns CDR1 SGHRS and CDR2 YFSETQ. The CDR3 reads CASSIQGLETQYF. CDR3 DNA sequence: TGCGCCAGCAGCATACAGGGGTTAGAGACCCAGTACTTC.

The genes are TRBV6-1 and TRBJ2-1, with unresolved D. The CDR3 covers 15 residues. With 5 bases removed from V and 11 bases from J, the gap between germline ends came to 22 bases. Germline CDR1 MNHNS, CDR2 SASEGT. CDR3 protein: CASSFSPRDRVQQFF. The CDR3 DNA is TGTGCCAGCAGTTTTTCCCCGAGAGACCGGGTTCAGCAGTTCTTC.

The chain combines TRBV6-5 with TRBJ1-4; D is perhaps TRBD1 (5 bases). Trimming pared 2 bases from V and 7 bases from J, leaving 11 bases between. The CDR3 has 14 amino acids. Germline lookup yields CDR1 MNHEY and CDR2 SVGAGI. DNA of the CDR3: TGTGCCAGCAGTTACGGTGCAGGGATTGAAAAACTGTTTTTT. It yields the protein CASSYGAGIEKLFF.

Details on this clone: Other nucleotide sequences from this sample produce the same CDR3. The chain employs TRBV14 and TRBJ2-2; a possible D gene is TRBD2 (5 bases). The length of the CDR3 is 15 residues. CDR1 and CDR2 (germline): SGHDN, FVKESK. V was shortened by 1 base and J by 3 bases, with 9 bases between the two germline ends. The CDR3 sequence: CASSQVMGDTGELFF. The DNA of the CDR3 is TGTGCCAGCAGCCAAGTGATGGGAGACACCGGGGAGCTGTTTTTT.

Concerning this clone: A read error may account for a junction end that differs from germline. This chain connects TRBV7-9 to TRBJ2-7; D may be TRBD2 (6 bases). This CDR3 spans 13 amino acids. Germline-derived CDR1 and CDR2 are SEHNR and FQNEAQ (reference sequence). CDR3 sequence (DNA): TGTTCCAGCAGCTTGGCCGGGAGAGACGAGCAGTACTTC. Protein product: CSSSLAGRDEQYF.

This chain links TRBV27 with TRBJ2-2; 9 positions match TRBD1. The CDR3 runs to 15 residues. Germline trimming cut 6 bases from V and 3 bases from J; bases unmatched to any gene: 5. Germline values: CDR1 MNHEY, CDR2 SMNVEV (reference sequence). CDR3 DNA sequence: TGTGCCAGCAGCCGAGGGGACAGGGACACCGGGGAGCTGTTTTTT. It encodes CASSRGDRDTGELFF.

This clone was detected once. The V call is TRBV29-1, the J call TRBJ2-2; 10 positions match TRBD1. In germline, CDR1 is SQVTM, CDR2 ANQGSEA. CDR3 length: 13 residues. V was clipped by 8 bases and J by 5 bases; unmatched bases: 5. CDR3 DNA sequence: TGCAGCAGCTGGACAGGGGGGACCGGGGAGCTGTTTTTT. This sequence encodes CSSWTGGTGELFF.

This clone occurred a few times. The V call is TRBV14, the J call TRBJ1-1; no clear D gene. Trimming cost V 3 bases and J 8 bases, with 19 bases left between them. CDR1 SGHDN and CDR2 FVKESK come from the germline V gene. CDR3 length equals 15 residues. CDR3 amino acids: CASSHKEARSAEAFF. The DNA for the CDR3 is TGTGCCAGCAGCCACAAAGAGGCCCGGTCGGCCGAAGCTTTCTTT.

This clone was detected only a few times. The V gene is TRBV7-8, the J gene TRBJ2-5; 16 nucleotides align to TRBD2. After removal of 3 bases from V and 6 bases from J, the junction contained 7 bases not matched to a gene. The CDR3 extends over 17 amino acids. Germline loops: CDR1 SGHVS, CDR2 FQNEAQ. CDR3 coding DNA: TGTGCCAGCAGCTTGGGGACTAGCGGGGGGGCTTTGAAGACCCAGTACTTC. Its translation is CASSLGTSGGALKTQYF.

The rearrangement joins TRBV5-6 to TRBJ1-1; D uncertain. The germline V gene encodes CDR1 SGHDT and CDR2 YYEEEE. V lost 2 bases, J lost 1 base, and 6 bases lay in between. This CDR3 is 13 amino acids long. The chain's CDR3 is CASSLIQNTEAFF. As DNA, the CDR3 is TGTGCCAGCAGCTTAATCCAGAACACTGAAGCTTTCTTT.

The sample holds one count of this clone. The chain employs TRBV27 and TRBJ1-4; D is possibly TRBD1 (6 bases). Trimming stripped 5 bases from V and 6 bases from J, with 13 bases between. This CDR3 is 14 amino acids long. CDR1 and CDR2 from the germline V gene are MNHEY and SMNVEV (reference sequence). This CDR3 reads CASSPREGDEKLFF. The CDR3 DNA sequence: TGTGCCAGCAGTCCCAGGGAGGGGGATGAAAAACTGTTTTTT.

The V call is TRBV7-3, the J call TRBJ2-5; the D is unclear. The germline V and J ends were trimmed by 4 bases and 5 bases, with 8 bases remaining between them. The CDR3 sequence is 12 residues long. Germline assignment: CDR1 SGHTA and CDR2 FQGTGA. The CDR3 sequence is CASSSYRETQYF. CDR3 in DNA: TGTGCCAGCAGCTCTTATCGGGAGACCCAGTACTTC.

The V call is TRBV15, the J call TRBJ2-7, with D tentatively TRBD1 (6 bases). CDR1 and CDR2 (germline): LNHNV, YYDKDF (reference sequence). The CDR3 consists of 17 residues. With 0 bases removed from V and 3 bases from J, the gap between germline ends came to 18 bases. The CDR3 DNA follows: TGTGCCACCAGCAGAGATCGGATGATACAGGGAAACTACGAGCAGTACTTC. It encodes CATSRDRMIQGNYEQYF.

V gene TRBV11-2 combines with J gene TRBJ1-3, with TRBD1 as a possible D gene (5 bases). CDR1 and CDR2 (germline): SGHAT, FQNNGV. Between the trimmed V and J ends, which lost 5 bases and 4 bases, there was a span of 12 bases. The CDR3 contains 14 residues. CDR3: CASSRPGGGNTIYF. Written as DNA, the CDR3 is TGTGCCAGCAGCCGTCCCGGGGGGGGAAACACCATATATTTT.

The rearrangement links TRBV6-1 to TRBJ2-3; maybe TRBD2 (6 bases). V was cut by 5 bases and J by 0 bases, with 6 bases left in between. The CDR3 consists of 13 residues. Germline V lookup: CDR1 MNHNS, CDR2 SASEGT. In DNA form, the CDR3 reads TGTGCCAGCAGTAGCGGGAGCACAGATACGCAGTATTTT. This translates into CASSSGSTDTQYF.

This rearrangement joins TRBV2 to TRBJ2-1, with D tentatively TRBD1 (6 bases). Germline V gene lookup returns CDR1 SNHLY and CDR2 FYNNEI. V was trimmed by 10 bases and J by 6 bases, leaving 13 bases between them. The CDR3 contains 12 residues. This CDR3 is CATTIRGNEQFF. The CDR3, as DNA: TGTGCCACCACGATCAGGGGCAATGAGCAGTTCTTC. Full variable domain (outside the CDR3, taken from reference TRBV2 and TRBJ2-1): EPEVTQTPSHQVTQMGQEVILRCVPISNHLYFYWYRQILGQKVEFLVSFYNNEISEKSEIFDDQFSVERPDGSNFTLKIRSTKLEDSAMYFCATTIRGNEQFFGPGTRLTVL.

The chain carries TRBV7-6 and TRBJ2-5; possible D gene TRBD1, 6 bases. This CDR3 has 14 amino acids. CDR1 is SGHVS, CDR2 FNYEAQ, per germline. The ends were cut back, 5 bases at V and 1 base at J, with 11 bases in the middle. CDR3 bases: TGTGCCAGCAGCCGGCGGACAGTCCAAGAGACCCAGTACTTC. Protein sequence: CASSRRTVQETQYF.

The CDR3 here is CASSIGQGFDQPQHF. As DNA, the CDR3 is TGTGCCAGTAGTATCGGACAGGGATTCGATCAGCCCCAGCATTTT. This chain links TRBV19 with TRBJ1-5, with 8 bases lining up with TRBD1. The V gene end was trimmed by 3 bases and the J gene end by 5 bases; junction bases not matched to a gene: 6. CDR3 length: 15 amino acids. Germline CDR1 LNHDA, CDR2 SQIVND (reference sequence).

V and J are TRBV5-1 and TRBJ2-7; 7 bases fit TRBD1. Germline CDR1 is SGHRS and CDR2 is YFSETQ. Germline trimming cut 1 base from V and 0 bases from J; bases unmatched to any gene: 16. The CDR3 is 19 amino acids. The CDR3 loop is CASSLIASTSGTVSYEQYF. In DNA form, the CDR3 reads TGCGCCAGCAGCTTGATCGCCTCGACATCCGGGACAGTCTCCTACGAGCAGTACTTC.